The present TCR beta chain was sequenced within a study of T cell changes during pregnancy in multiple sclerosis. The table came from immunoSEQ multiplex PCR; TCRdb's copy has only in-frame clones and leaves some out. The sample has 15,000 to 20,000 clones; around 97% are singletons. The CDR3 extends over 15 amino acids. The J segment lost 0 bases and the V segment lost 4 bases, leaving 7 bases of the junction unmatched. Germline V CDR1 and CDR2: SGHRS, YFSETQ. The source was peripheral blood, collected in the third trimester of pregnancy. The source is a female donor with multiple sclerosis, enrolled in a pregnancy study. The chain couples TRBV5-1 to TRBJ2-7; 7 bases fit TRBD1. CDR3 amino acids: CASSPGTASSYEQYF. CDR3 in DNA: TGCGCCAGCAGCCCCGGGACAGCTAGCTCCTACGAGCAGTACTTC.